One and the same sample provided the 16 T cell receptor beta chains below, sequenced in a study of cytomegalovirus exposure and HLA in healthy donors. With 60 Vbeta and 13 Jbeta primers, the PCR was carried out. The table came from immunoSEQ multiplex PCR; TCRdb's copy has only in-frame clones and leaves some out. Recorded for this sample: roughly 88,000 clones. The sample comprised PBMCs. Receptors were obtained from a man aged 50 to 59 in good health and CMV-seropositive.

The rearrangement uses TRBV6-1 and TRBJ2-7, with 10 nucleotides matching TRBD2. Germline assignment: CDR1 MNHNS and CDR2 SASEGT. CDR3 size: 16 residues. Unmatched junction bases numbered 9, after V lost 1 base and J lost 6 bases. The chain's CDR3 is CASSEGWRGTSAEQYV. The CDR3 DNA reads as TGTGCCAGCAGTGAAGGTTGGCGGGGGACTAGCGCCGAGCAGTACGTC.

The genes are TRBV9 and TRBJ2-2; 8 bases are a match to TRBD2. This CDR3 comprises 15 residues. Germline V gene sequence: CDR1 SGDLS, CDR2 YYNGEE. The CDR3 nucleotides read TGTGCTTCCCAGCGTGGGGGACTAGTGACCGGGGAGCTGTTTTTT. Protein product: CASQRGGLVTGELFF.

This rearrangement joins TRBV11-2 to TRBJ1-3; TRBD1 might be the D (6 bases). CDR1 is SGHAT and CDR2 is FQNNGV in the germline V gene. The V and J ends lost 6 bases and 8 bases respectively, with 17 bases between them. This CDR3 spans 14 amino acids. CDR3 sequence (DNA): TGTGCCAGCAGTCAATCAGGGGAGGGGTACACCATATATTTT. Amino acids: CASSQSGEGYTIYF. Combining the CDR3 with reference TRBV11-2 and TRBJ1-3 gives the whole variable domain EAGVAQSPRYKIIEKRQSVAFWCNPISGHATLYWYQQILGQGPKLLIQFQNNGVVDDSQLPKDRFSAERLKGVDSTLKIQPAKLEDSAVYLCASSQSGEGYTIYFGEGSWLTVV.

J is TRBJ2-2 and V is TRBV7-9; TRBD2 matches at 12 bases. The CDR3 consists of 13 residues. Germline V CDR1 and CDR2: SEHNR, FQNEAQ (reference sequence). V was pared by 8 bases and J by 6 bases, with 1 base of the junction left unmatched. CDR3 sequence reads: CASLAGGPGELFF. The CDR3 region has the DNA TGTGCCAGCCTAGCGGGAGGGCCCGGGGAGCTGTTTTTT.

The chain couples TRBV5-1 to TRBJ1-1, with 12 bases matching TRBD1. CDR1 SGHRS and CDR2 YFSETQ come from the germline V gene. The CDR3 covers 15 residues. V lost 4 bases and J lost 3; bases outside the gene matches: 4. The CDR3 is CASSPGQGAYTEAFF. The CDR3 DNA sequence: TGCGCCAGCAGCCCGGGACAGGGGGCGTACACTGAAGCTTTCTTT.

The chain employs TRBV11-2 and TRBJ2-1; D ambiguous. V shed 3 bases and J shed 8 bases, with 8 bases lying between them. This CDR3 contains 12 residues. Germline values: CDR1 SGHAT, CDR2 FQNNGV. In DNA, the CDR3 is TGTGCCAGCAGCTTCGAGTTCCATGAGCAGTTCTTC. Encoded protein: CASSFEFHEQFF.

This rearrangement joins TRBV2 to TRBJ2-5; 8 bases align to TRBD1. The V segment lost 10 bases and the J segment 5 bases; nucleotides outside the gene matches: 6. CDR3 length: 12 amino acids. CDR1 SNHLY and CDR2 FYNNEI come from the germline V gene. The DNA of the CDR3 is TGTGCCATACTACAGGGGGGCGAGACCCAGTACTTC. Translated, it gives CAILQGGETQYF.

The rearrangement joins TRBV6-6 to TRBJ2-1; TRBD2 matches 7 bases. Germline-derived CDR1 and CDR2 are MNHNY and SVGAGI (reference sequence). V shed 6 bases and J 2 bases; nucleotides not matched to a gene: 4. The CDR3 contains 14 residues. As DNA, the CDR3 is TGTGCCAGCAGCCTCAGCGGGACCTACAATGAGCAGTTCTTC. This encodes CASSLSGTYNEQFF.

This sequence joins TRBV5-1 and TRBJ2-5; 14 bases are shared with TRBD2. The trim removed 4 bases at V and 4 bases at J, leaving 6 bases unmatched. The germline CDR1 and CDR2 sequences are SGHRS and YFSETQ. The length of the CDR3 is 16 residues. CDR3 sequence: CASSPGTSGSSETQYF. The CDR3 DNA reads as TGCGCCAGCAGCCCGGGGACTAGCGGGAGTTCAGAGACCCAGTACTTC.

The chain combines TRBV18 with TRBJ2-3; tentative D call: TRBD2 (6 bases). The CDR3 consists of 16 residues. V was cut by 3 bases and J by 2 bases, with 15 bases left in between. The germline V gene has CDR1 KGHSH and CDR2 LQKENI. The CDR3 sequence: CASSPQERAITDTQYF. For the CDR3, the DNA is TGTGCCAGCTCACCCCAGGAGCGGGCTATCACAGATACGCAGTATTTT.

The chain is built from TRBV30 and TRBJ2-4, with D maybe TRBD2 (5 bases). Germline assignment: CDR1 GTSNPN and CDR2 SVGIG (reference sequence). Trimming stripped 4 bases from V and 0 bases from J, with 7 bases between. The CDR3 consists of 13 residues. The DNA for the CDR3 is TGTGCCTGGACCGGACTAGCCAAAAACATTCAGTACTTC. Its protein product is CAWTGLAKNIQYF.

The V and J genes are TRBV7-2 and TRBJ2-3; TRBD1 aligns across 9 bases. The CDR3 has 15 amino acids. The junction had 4 bases not matched to a gene; V was cut back by 1 base and J by 5 bases. Germline CDR1 SGHTA, CDR2 FQGNSA. The CDR3 DNA reads TGTGCCAGCAGCTTAGACAGGGGGCTTGGAGATACGCAGTATTTT. Translation: CASSLDRGLGDTQYF.

The chain has TRBV11-2 and TRBJ2-5; D might be TRBD1 (8 bases). The germline V gene encodes CDR1 SGHAT and CDR2 FQNNGV. With 4 bases removed from V and 4 bases from J, the gap between germline ends came to 16 bases. The CDR3 spans 15 residues. The CDR3 DNA follows: TGTGCCAGCAGCTCACAAACAGGGGGGGTAGAGACCCAGTACTTC. This encodes CASSSQTGGVETQYF.

Concerning this clone: The junction and the germline gene differ at one end; a read error may be behind it. The chain links TRBV6-5 to TRBJ2-1, with 11 bases fitting TRBD2. The CDR3 runs to 16 residues. Germline-derived CDR1 and CDR2 are MNHEY and SVGAGI. This CDR3 is CASSLLAGVGNNKQFF. The CDR3 coding sequence is TGTGCCAGCAGTTTACTAGCGGGAGTGGGCAACAATAAGCAGTTCTTC.

The rearrangement joins TRBV7-8 to TRBJ2-7; 7 bases match TRBD2. The germline gives CDR1 SGHVS, CDR2 FQNEAQ. V was pared by 5 bases and J by 7 bases, with 17 bases of the junction left unmatched. The CDR3 totals 16 residues. DNA for the CDR3: TGTGCCAGCAGCCCGGGGCGTGGCGGGAGAGCGCTGGAGCAGTACTTC. Its protein is CASSPGRGGRALEQYF.

The chain is built from TRBV4-3 and TRBJ1-2, with D perhaps TRBD1 (5 bases). Trimming left V 0 bases short and J 7 bases short, with 18 bases between. The CDR3 runs to 16 residues. Germline CDR1 is LGHNA and CDR2 is YSLEER. The CDR3 is CASSQEITGVSSGYTF. The CDR3 DNA is TGCGCCAGCAGCCAAGAAATCACAGGTGTATCCAGTGGCTACACCTTC.